The T cell receptor beta chain described here comes from a study of cytomegalovirus exposure and HLA in healthy donors. Primers: 60 Vbeta forward and 13 Jbeta reverse. The assay was immunoSEQ multiplex PCR, and TCRdb's table has in-frame clones only and misses some. The sample yields fewer than 140,000 clones, over 70% seen once. Study outcomes and limitations: Researchers reportedly found TCR beta sequences accurately predicted most subjects' HLA-A and HLA-B alleles.

To note about this clone: Its antigen is undetermined.

The specimen sequenced was PBMCs. The receptor comes from a female donor in good health and CMV-seronegative.

CDR3 region: CASSLRTSGSADTQYF. In DNA, the CDR3 is TGTGCCAGCAGCTTAAGGACTAGCGGGAGCGCAGATACGCAGTATTTT. V usage is TRBV7-2 and J usage is TRBJ2-3; 13 nucleotides agree with TRBD2. Germline CDR1 reads SGHTA; CDR2 reads FQGNSA. Losses at the gene ends were 2 bases for V and 4 bases for J; bases not matched to a gene: 3. The CDR3 has 16 residues.